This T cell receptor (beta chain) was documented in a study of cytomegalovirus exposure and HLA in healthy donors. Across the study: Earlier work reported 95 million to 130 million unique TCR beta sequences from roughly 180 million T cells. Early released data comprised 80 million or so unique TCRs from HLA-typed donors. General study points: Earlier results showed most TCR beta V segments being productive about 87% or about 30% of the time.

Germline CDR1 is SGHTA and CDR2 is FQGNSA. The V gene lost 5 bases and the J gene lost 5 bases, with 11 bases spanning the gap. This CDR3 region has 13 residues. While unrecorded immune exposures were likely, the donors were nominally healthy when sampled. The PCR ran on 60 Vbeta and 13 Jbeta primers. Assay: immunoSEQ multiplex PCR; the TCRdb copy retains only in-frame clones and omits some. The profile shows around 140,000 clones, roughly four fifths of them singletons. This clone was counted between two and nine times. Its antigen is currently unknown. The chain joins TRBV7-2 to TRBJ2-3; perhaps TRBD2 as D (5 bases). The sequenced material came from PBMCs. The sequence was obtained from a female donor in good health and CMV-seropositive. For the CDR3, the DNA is TGTGCCAGCAGCACCTTTGCGGGAGATACGCAGTATTTT. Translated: CASSTFAGDTQYF.